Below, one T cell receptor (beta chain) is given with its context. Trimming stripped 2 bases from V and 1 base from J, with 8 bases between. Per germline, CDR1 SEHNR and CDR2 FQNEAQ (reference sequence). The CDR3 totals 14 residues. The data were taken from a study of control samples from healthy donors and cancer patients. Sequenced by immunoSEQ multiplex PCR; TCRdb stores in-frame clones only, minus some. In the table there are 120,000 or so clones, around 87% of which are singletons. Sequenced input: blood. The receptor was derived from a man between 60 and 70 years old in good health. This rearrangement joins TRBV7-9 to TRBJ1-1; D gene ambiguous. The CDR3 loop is CASSLNAGNTEAFF. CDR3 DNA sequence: TGTGCCAGCAGCTTAAATGCGGGGAACACTGAAGCTTTCTTT. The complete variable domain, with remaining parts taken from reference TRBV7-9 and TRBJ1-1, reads DTGVSQNPRHKITKRGQNVTFRCDPISEHNRLYWYRQTLGQGPEFLTYFQNEAQLEKSRLLSDRFSAERPKGSFSTLEIQRTEQGDSAMYLCASSLNAGNTEAFFGQGTRLTVV.